This T cell receptor (beta chain) was recovered during a study of T-cell reconstitution after alpha-beta-depleted transplantation in children. The authors prepared the TCRbeta library with unique molecular identifiers. Via MiXCR, TCRdb re-called the PCR reads, giving one row per CDR3 protein. The sample shows about 600,000 distinct CDR3 sequences, 10% of them seen only once. A few counts support this clonotype. V was clipped by 6 bases and J by 0 bases; unmatched bases: 12. The germline V gene has CDR1 DFQATT and CDR2 SNEGSKA (reference sequence). The CDR3 has 16 residues. V is TRBV20-1 and J is TRBJ1-1, with 8 bases identical to TRBD1. This receptor was obtained from a human donor who donated a stem cell graft to a child with acute myeloid leukemia. The material sequenced was PBMCs from the stem cell graft donor, taken from the stem cell graft. For the CDR3, the DNA is TGCAGTGCCAGGAGCGGGACAGGCGTTATGAACACTGAAGCTTTCTTT. Amino acids: CSARSGTGVMNTEAFF.